This TCR beta chain comes out of a study of shared clonotypes between healthy human individuals (dated by TCRdb to about 2020). About the full investigation: Three men and two women, aged 18 to 49 years, made up the cohort. Different laboratories and diverse techniques were used to prepare libraries and sequence TCR repertoires, to increase sequencing depth and limit assay-specific biases. For each donor, CD4 naive and CD4 memory were each run on three plates, CD8 naive on two plates, and CD8 memory on one plate. Each donor's leukapheresis produced roughly between roughly 0.94 and 9.5 billion PBMCs. To estimate repertoire size and how much clonotype sharing occurs between individuals, the study deeply sequenced the blood TCR repertoires of roughly 5 healthy adults. Here is what the overall study found, with its caveats: When a few donors were compared, the shared fraction of clonotypes was roughly 4.8% for naive CD4, approximately 3.3% for naive CD8, 2% to 2.5% for memory CD4, and 0.4% for memory CD8. Because the study included a small number of donors, the genetic and exposure-history diversity represented was limited. Higher generation probabilities were observed for clonotypes shared by all four sorted-subset donors than for non-shared clonotypes. Sampling was restricted to blood, and TCR repertoires in tissues likely differ from the TCR repertoires found in blood. Naive subsets generally had larger estimated clonotype richness than memory subsets. Even with the large sequencing depth, rarefaction of the sorted-subset datasets indicated that sequencing was incomplete. Pairwise subsampling led to the expectation that sequencing depth would affect the degree of clonotype sharing among donors.

The donors were healthy, HIV-negative adults with no recently reported acute infections or vaccinations. Only Caucasian adults living in Nashville, Tennessee, USA were represented among the donors. Magnetic negative selection was used to enrich CD4+ T cells, after which naive cells were positively selected on CD45RA and the negative fraction became the memory subset. Blood was collected by leukapheresis, and PBMCs were isolated by Ficoll-Histopaque density gradient centrifugation and then cryopreserved in liquid nitrogen vapor phase. Analytical flow cytometry was used to check the purity and quantity of every magnetically sorted T cell population. Genomic DNA was isolated from each sorted fraction and quantified by UV absorbance on a Nanodrop 2000c. Using the deep immunoSEQ assay, TCR CDR3 regions were amplified from genomic DNA by multiplex PCR. Extracted genomic DNA from each cell subset was distributed evenly across all wells of several immunoSEQ 96-well plates, and each plate was treated as a replicate. For sorted subsets, each replicate PCR was loaded with roughly 190 ng genomic DNA, equivalent to about 33,000 T cell genomes. The purified libraries were quantified using a Qubit 3.0 fluorometer, sized with a Bioanalyzer 2100, and then quantified again using the KAPA Library Quantification kit. Every immunoSEQ 96-well plate was sequenced on a dedicated single-read 150-cycle Illumina NextSeq 550 flow cell. On the study's bioinformatics: Because only junctional sequences without quality scores were contained in the immunoSEQ output, filtering matching that applied to full-length reads could not be performed. Sequences were annotated with PyIR, a Python wrapper for IgBLAST v1.9, using IMGT germline references to assign V/J genes and CDR3. Reads were removed for weak V/J assignments (E-value above 1e-6), missing CDR3, stop codons, out-of-frame junctions, or ambiguous translated residues. V3J clonotypes were defined as sequences sharing the same inferred V gene, J gene, and CDR3 amino acid sequence. The percentage overlap between two repertoires was calculated by dividing the number of shared unique clonotypes by the size of the smaller repertoire. Three approaches were used to assess repertoire richness: RTK rarefaction, the Chao1 estimator, and Recon v2.1 estimates of unobserved clonotypes. Generation probabilities were computed with OLGA for all TCRbeta clonotypes obtained by the gDNA method from a few donors. TCRdb mirrors the immuneACCESS table, restricted to in-frame sequences. Some clones are absent from its copies; in checked studies, under half trace to an unresolved V gene, and the reason for the others is unknown. That table is the source of V, J and clone size, and D and trimming were worked out from the DNA. The sample profile shows roughly 1.5 million clones; around 98% of them were found once. Of the sample, around 0.47% is held by the ten largest clones.

V ends up 6 bases short and J 0 bases short, with an unmatched junction base count of 18. From the cysteine up to the phenylalanine, the CDR3 has a length of 20 residues. Solely the CDR3 DNA is kept, with 60 bases framed from the first base. Based on the germline V gene, the CDR1 and CDR2 sequences are SQVTM and ANQGSEA. To note about this clone: The specificity of this receptor is unknown. Base quality data are lacking; no much larger clone is found one base away.

This receptor was identified in a man between 25 and 39 years old in good health. In this chain, TRBV29-1 is recombined with TRBJ2-1, with 12 bases aligning to TRBD2. Sequencing input: naive CD4+ T cells sorted from blood. This sample's cell subset or site label indicates: CD45RA+ positively selected. In nucleotide form, the sequence is TGCAGCGTACGGGTGCCTCCGGGACTAGCGGGCAAAAGCTCCTACAATGAGCAGTTCTTC. This gives the protein CSVRVPPGLAGKSSYNEQFF.